This T cell receptor (beta chain) was profiled in a study of regulatory T cells in long-lasting Graves disease. A remark on this clonotype: Antigen: not known.

The authors built TCR beta libraries using iRepertoire HTBI primers and Arm-PCR of CDR3 regions. As handled by the study authors: The identification of 50 to 65 TRBV and roughly 14 TRBJ segments was made across samples. Each CDR3 protein is one row after TCRdb ran MiXCR on the multiplex PCR reads. The V and J calls follow TCRdb's processing rather than the paper's. Found here are about 290,000 distinct CDR3 sequences, 20% to 25% of them singletons; the top ten hold 56%. The sample's time point: persistent/refractory GD, antithyroid drugs over 5 years with positive TRAb. From PBMCs, RNA was extracted and then used to make the TCR library. Unmatched junction bases numbered 8, after V lost 4 bases and J lost 8 bases. Per germline, CDR1 MNHNS and CDR2 SASEGT. The CDR3 extends over 15 amino acids. Study observations and caveats: More public clonotypes were shared by persistent patients (approximately 3,000) than by new patients (more than 950).

The sequencing used peripheral blood mononuclear cells (PBMCs), collected when the disease was refractory, from a patient treated with antithyroid drugs. This sequence joins TRBV6-1 and TRBJ2-1; 10 bases agree with TRBD2. The source of this sequence is a female donor with Graves disease. The CDR3 spells CASSVEAGGPDEQFF. The CDR3 DNA follows: TGTGCCAGCAGTGTAGAAGCGGGAGGGCCTGATGAGCAGTTCTTC.